The present T cell receptor beta chain was sequenced within a study of T cell changes during pregnancy in multiple sclerosis. The method was immunoSEQ multiplex PCR; TCRdb's version includes in-frame clones alone and lacks a portion of them. In the table there are 40,000 to 45,000 clones, over 80% of which are singletons. Germline V gene lookup returns CDR1 KGHSH and CDR2 LQKENI. This CDR3 is built from 15 residues. V lost 4 bases, J lost 3 bases, and 6 bases stayed unmatched. The chain links TRBV18 to TRBJ2-1; 7 bases align to TRBD2. The receptor's source is a female donor with multiple sclerosis, enrolled in a pregnancy study. The sequencing sample was made of peripheral blood. CDR3 sequence (DNA): TGTGCCAGCTCACGGGAGGGTTCGCTCTACAATGAGCAGTTCTTC. Residues: CASSREGSLYNEQFF.